The rows below give T cell receptor beta chains drawn from one sample of a study of shared clonotypes between healthy human individuals. Assay: immunoSEQ multiplex PCR; the TCRdb copy retains only in-frame clones and omits some. The table records hundreds of thousands of clones, about 96% of them present only once. Input material: naive CD8+ T cells sorted from blood. Every receptor here comes from a woman in her 30s in good health. The CDR3 runs from the conserved cysteine through the conserved F or W. The D gene is left open where the match is weak. Size is stated for part of the rows, as once, few or many counts, or as a class when the clone is expanded.

v_gene: TRBV4-1
j_gene: TRBJ2-7
abundance: .
d_gene: TRBD1
CDR3aa: CASSQVGGDRTYEQYF
CDR3nt: TGCGCCAGCAGCCAAGTAGGAGGGGACAGGACCTACGAGCAGTACTTC

v_gene: TRBV27
j_gene: TRBJ2-7
abundance: .
d_gene: .
CDR3aa: CASRHSGDYEQYF
CDR3nt: TGTGCCAGCAGACACTCGGGGGACTACGAGCAGTACTTC

v_gene: TRBV29-1
j_gene: TRBJ2-5
abundance: .
d_gene: .
CDR3aa: CSVEDGDRVGTQYF
CDR3nt: TGCAGCGTTGAAGATGGGGACCGAGTGGGGACCCAGTACTTC

v_gene: TRBV28
j_gene: TRBJ2-1
abundance: .
d_gene: TRBD2
CDR3aa: CASSLSPGLADDSYNEQFF
CDR3nt: TGTGCCAGCAGTTTATCACCCGGACTAGCGGATGACTCCTACAATGAGCAGTTCTTC

v_gene: TRBV27
j_gene: TRBJ2-5
abundance: .
d_gene: TRBD1
CDR3aa: CASSTQGVDETQYF
CDR3nt: TGTGCCAGCAGCACCCAGGGGGTCGATGAGACCCAGTACTTC

v_gene: TRBV6-5
j_gene: TRBJ1-2
abundance: once
d_gene: TRBD1
CDR3aa: CASSYGRGAGYGYTF
CDR3nt: TGTGCCAGCAGTTACGGCAGGGGGGCTGGCTATGGCTACACCTTC

v_gene: TRBV2
j_gene: TRBJ1-1
abundance: .
d_gene: TRBD1
CDR3aa: CASSDPGQGMLPGPNTEAFF
CDR3nt: TGTGCCAGCAGTGACCCGGGACAGGGAATGTTACCCGGGCCGAACACTGAAGCTTTCTTT

v_gene: TRBV11-2
j_gene: TRBJ2-6
abundance: .
d_gene: .
CDR3aa: CASTRGVVANVLTF
CDR3nt: TGTGCCAGCACCAGGGGGGTGGTGGCCAACGTCCTGACTTTC

v_gene: TRBV5-1
j_gene: TRBJ2-3
abundance: .
d_gene: TRBD2
CDR3aa: CASSMAGGVDTQYF
CDR3nt: TGCGCCAGCAGCATGGCGGGAGGAGTAGATACGCAGTATTTT

v_gene: TRBV27
j_gene: TRBJ1-1
abundance: once
d_gene: TRBD1
CDR3aa: CASSRQGDTSEAFF
CDR3nt: TGTGCCAGCAGCAGACAGGGTGATACGTCTGAAGCTTTCTTT

v_gene: TRBV7-9
j_gene: TRBJ2-3
abundance: .
d_gene: .
CDR3aa: CASRGGVIADTQYF
CDR3nt: TGTGCCAGCAGGGGAGGCGTTATCGCAGATACGCAGTATTTT

v_gene: TRBV6-1
j_gene: TRBJ2-1
abundance: .
d_gene: TRBD2
CDR3aa: CASSGTSGVGDEQFF
CDR3nt: TGTGCCAGCAGTGGGACTAGCGGTGTAGGCGATGAGCAGTTCTTC

v_gene: TRBV27
j_gene: TRBJ1-1
abundance: .
d_gene: TRBD1
CDR3aa: CASSLGTGGWKTEAFF
CDR3nt: TGTGCCAGCAGTTTAGGGACAGGGGGCTGGAAGACTGAAGCTTTCTTT

v_gene: TRBV12-1
j_gene: TRBJ2-4
abundance: .
d_gene: .
CDR3aa: CASSSGQLRSKNIQYF
CDR3nt: TGTGCCAGCAGCTCCGGACAGTTACGGTCCAAAAACATTCAGTACTTC

v_gene: TRBV27
j_gene: TRBJ2-7
abundance: once
d_gene: TRBD1
CDR3aa: CASSRTGGNEQYF
CDR3nt: TGTGCCAGCAGTAGGACAGGGGGAAACGAGCAGTACTTC

v_gene: TRBV19
j_gene: TRBJ2-1
abundance: .
d_gene: .
CDR3aa: CASSVISSYNEQFF
CDR3nt: TGTGCCAGTAGTGTAATTTCTAGCTATAATGAGCAGTTCTTC

v_gene: TRBV5-4
j_gene: TRBJ2-7
abundance: .
d_gene: .
CDR3aa: CASSVPDRMYEQYF
CDR3nt: TGTGCCAGCAGCGTCCCAGACAGGATGTACGAGCAGTACTTC

v_gene: TRBV2
j_gene: TRBJ2-7
abundance: .
d_gene: TRBD2
CDR3aa: CASGLADLSYEQYF
CDR3nt: TGTGCCAGCGGACTAGCGGACCTCTCCTACGAGCAGTACTTC

v_gene: TRBV15
j_gene: TRBJ2-3
abundance: .
d_gene: TRBD2
CDR3aa: CATSRDQLSAGGDTQYF
CDR3nt: TGTGCCACCAGCAGAGATCAGCTGTCAGCGGGAGGGGATACGCAGTATTTT

v_gene: TRBV29-1
j_gene: TRBJ2-7
abundance: .
d_gene: .
CDR3aa: CSVGGNSVPYEQYF
CDR3nt: TGCAGCGTTGGCGGCAACTCGGTCCCCTACGAGCAGTACTTC

v_gene: TRBV15
j_gene: TRBJ1-5
abundance: .
d_gene: .
CDR3aa: CATSTGQWNQPQHF
CDR3nt: TGTGCCACCAGCACCGGACAGTGGAATCAGCCCCAGCATTTT

v_gene: TRBV4-1
j_gene: TRBJ2-7
abundance: .
d_gene: .
CDR3aa: CASSLRPNEQYF
CDR3nt: TGCGCCAGCAGCCTACGTCCGAACGAGCAGTACTTC

v_gene: TRBV2
j_gene: TRBJ1-1
abundance: .
d_gene: TRBD1
CDR3aa: CASTGQSTEAFF
CDR3nt: TGTGCCAGCACGGGACAGAGCACTGAAGCTTTCTTT

v_gene: TRBV27
j_gene: TRBJ2-7
abundance: .
d_gene: TRBD1
CDR3aa: CASRTGLDEQYF
CDR3nt: TGTGCCAGCAGGACAGGGCTCGACGAGCAGTACTTC

v_gene: TRBV5-5
j_gene: TRBJ2-7
abundance: .
d_gene: .
CDR3aa: CASSLGGGTYEQYF
CDR3nt: TGTGCCAGCAGCTTGGGTGGGGGAACTTACGAGCAGTACTTC

v_gene: TRBV9
j_gene: TRBJ1-5
abundance: .
d_gene: .
CDR3aa: CASSVGDSNQPQHF
CDR3nt: TGTGCCAGCAGCGTAGGAGATAGCAATCAGCCCCAGCATTTT

v_gene: TRBV28
j_gene: TRBJ1-1
abundance: .
d_gene: TRBD1
CDR3aa: CASRTQGARAEAFF
CDR3nt: TGTGCCAGCAGAACTCAGGGGGCGCGGGCTGAAGCTTTCTTT

v_gene: TRBV11-2
j_gene: TRBJ2-1
abundance: .
d_gene: .
CDR3aa: CASSLRQIRFF
CDR3nt: TGTGCCAGCAGCTTACGACAGATTAGGTTCTTC

v_gene: TRBV28
j_gene: TRBJ2-3
abundance: .
d_gene: .
CDR3aa: CASSLRVDTQYF
CDR3nt: TGTGCCAGCAGCCTCCGCGTAGATACGCAGTATTTT

v_gene: TRBV5-1
j_gene: TRBJ2-1
abundance: .
d_gene: .
CDR3aa: CASSFLAMWNEQFF
CDR3nt: TGCGCCAGCAGCTTCCTAGCGATGTGGAATGAGCAGTTCTTC

v_gene: TRBV19
j_gene: TRBJ1-2
abundance: .
d_gene: .
CDR3aa: CASRRGFDYGYTF
CDR3nt: TGTGCCAGTAGGCGGGGGTTTGACTATGGCTACACCTTC

v_gene: TRBV27
j_gene: TRBJ2-5
abundance: .
d_gene: TRBD1
CDR3aa: CASSSQGTGLQETQYF
CDR3nt: TGTGCCAGCAGTTCTCAGGGGACAGGACTTCAAGAGACCCAGTACTTC

v_gene: TRBV5-4
j_gene: TRBJ2-7
abundance: .
d_gene: TRBD1
CDR3aa: CASSYRDRDYEQYF
CDR3nt: TGTGCCAGCAGCTACCGGGACAGGGACTACGAGCAGTACTTC

v_gene: TRBV15
j_gene: TRBJ1-1
abundance: .
d_gene: .
CDR3aa: CATSRPPEGGLNTEAFF
CDR3nt: TGTGCCACCAGCAGACCTCCCGAGGGCGGACTGAACACTGAAGCTTTCTTT

v_gene: TRBV28
j_gene: TRBJ2-7
abundance: .
d_gene: .
CDR3aa: CASSKGTSGGQYF
CDR3nt: TGTGCCAGCTCCAAGGGCACTTCAGGAGGGCAGTACTTC

v_gene: TRBV28
j_gene: TRBJ2-1
abundance: .
d_gene: TRBD1
CDR3aa: CASSLTGGSYEQFF
CDR3nt: TGTGCCAGCAGCCTGACAGGGGGGTCGTATGAGCAGTTCTTC

v_gene: TRBV5-1
j_gene: TRBJ2-7
abundance: .
d_gene: .
CDR3aa: CASKGVYEQYF
CDR3nt: TGCGCCAGCAAGGGGGTCTACGAGCAGTACTTC

v_gene: TRBV18
j_gene: TRBJ2-2
abundance: .
d_gene: .
CDR3aa: CASSPVVPSAVNTGELFF
CDR3nt: TGTGCCAGCTCACCGGTAGTCCCCAGCGCCGTTAACACCGGGGAGCTGTTTTTT

v_gene: TRBV6-1
j_gene: TRBJ2-7
abundance: .
d_gene: .
CDR3aa: CASSLGLTYEQYF
CDR3nt: TGTGCCAGCAGCCTGGGATTAACCTACGAGCAGTACTTC

v_gene: TRBV30
j_gene: TRBJ2-7
abundance: .
d_gene: TRBD1
CDR3aa: CAWATGTGNEQYF
CDR3nt: TGTGCCTGGGCGACCGGGACAGGGAACGAGCAGTACTTC

v_gene: TRBV15
j_gene: TRBJ2-2
abundance: once
d_gene: .
CDR3aa: CATRRGGEGELFF
CDR3nt: TGTGCCACCAGGAGGGGCGGCGAAGGGGAGCTGTTTTTT

v_gene: TRBV7-6
j_gene: TRBJ2-2
abundance: .
d_gene: TRBD2
CDR3aa: CASSFLLAGDTGELFF
CDR3nt: TGTGCCAGCAGCTTCCTACTAGCGGGGGATACCGGGGAGCTGTTTTTT

v_gene: TRBV29-1
j_gene: TRBJ2-7
abundance: .
d_gene: TRBD1
CDR3aa: CSAGTGSYEQYF
CDR3nt: TGCAGCGCCGGGACAGGGAGCTACGAGCAGTACTTC

v_gene: TRBV28
j_gene: TRBJ2-2
abundance: .
d_gene: .
CDR3aa: CASSLDPANTGELFF
CDR3nt: TGTGCCAGCAGTCTGGACCCAGCGAACACCGGGGAGCTGTTTTTT

v_gene: TRBV4-1
j_gene: TRBJ2-1
abundance: .
d_gene: TRBD2
CDR3aa: CASSQLAGEYNEQFF
CDR3nt: TGCGCCAGCAGCCAACTAGCGGGAGAGTACAATGAGCAGTTCTTC

v_gene: TRBV6-5
j_gene: TRBJ2-3
abundance: .
d_gene: .
CDR3aa: CASSEGLITDTQYF
CDR3nt: TGTGCCAGCTCAGAAGGGTTGATCACAGATACGCAGTATTTT

v_gene: TRBV29-1
j_gene: TRBJ2-3
abundance: .
d_gene: .
CDR3aa: CSVAREGAYTQYF
CDR3nt: TGCAGCGTTGCTCGGGAGGGGGCATATACGCAGTATTTT

v_gene: TRBV29-1
j_gene: TRBJ1-1
abundance: .
d_gene: .
CDR3aa: CSVEPDTANTEAFF
CDR3nt: TGCAGCGTTGAGCCAGACACAGCGAACACTGAAGCTTTCTTT

v_gene: TRBV10-3
j_gene: TRBJ1-3
abundance: .
d_gene: .
CDR3aa: CAIRPLLDSGNTIYF
CDR3nt: TGTGCCATCAGGCCCCTTCTGGACTCTGGAAACACCATATATTTT

v_gene: TRBV7-9
j_gene: TRBJ1-1
abundance: .
d_gene: .
CDR3aa: CASSFAGNEAFF
CDR3nt: TGTGCCAGCAGCTTTGCAGGTAATGAAGCTTTCTTT

v_gene: TRBV4-1
j_gene: TRBJ2-3
abundance: .
d_gene: .
CDR3aa: CASSQDGLSSTDTQYF
CDR3nt: TGCGCCAGCAGCCAAGACGGACTGAGTAGCACAGATACGCAGTATTTT

v_gene: TRBV5-6
j_gene: TRBJ2-7
abundance: .
d_gene: TRBD2
CDR3aa: CASSMGLADEQYF
CDR3nt: TGTGCCAGCAGCATGGGACTAGCTGACGAGCAGTACTTC

v_gene: TRBV28
j_gene: TRBJ2-5
abundance: .
d_gene: TRBD2
CDR3aa: CASSLTSGRYETQYF
CDR3nt: TGTGCCAGCAGCTTGACTAGCGGGAGGTATGAGACCCAGTACTTC

v_gene: TRBV27
j_gene: TRBJ2-1
abundance: .
d_gene: .
CDR3aa: CASSFSRGNEQFF
CDR3nt: TGTGCCAGCAGTTTCTCCAGGGGCAATGAGCAGTTCTTC

v_gene: TRBV5-1
j_gene: TRBJ2-7
abundance: .
d_gene: .
CDR3aa: CASSAPDSVPHEQYF
CDR3nt: TGCGCCAGCAGCGCTCCGGACTCGGTCCCCCACGAGCAGTACTTC

v_gene: TRBV9
j_gene: TRBJ2-1
abundance: .
d_gene: TRBD2
CDR3aa: CASSPIAGGPNEQFF
CDR3nt: TGTGCCAGCAGCCCCATCGCGGGAGGGCCCAATGAGCAGTTCTTC

v_gene: TRBV28
j_gene: TRBJ2-1
abundance: .
d_gene: TRBD1
CDR3aa: CASSSRDPQGANYNEQFF
CDR3nt: TGTGCCAGCAGTTCGCGTGATCCCCAGGGGGCGAATTACAATGAGCAGTTCTTC

v_gene: TRBV27
j_gene: TRBJ1-2
abundance: .
d_gene: TRBD1
CDR3aa: CASSLGTGGFKYGYTF
CDR3nt: TGTGCCAGCAGTCTCGGGACAGGGGGCTTTAAGTATGGCTACACCTTC

v_gene: TRBV7-8
j_gene: TRBJ2-7
abundance: .
d_gene: .
CDR3aa: CASSFPIGGQGLEQYF
CDR3nt: TGTGCCAGCAGCTTTCCTATCGGAGGGCAAGGCTTGGAGCAGTACTTC